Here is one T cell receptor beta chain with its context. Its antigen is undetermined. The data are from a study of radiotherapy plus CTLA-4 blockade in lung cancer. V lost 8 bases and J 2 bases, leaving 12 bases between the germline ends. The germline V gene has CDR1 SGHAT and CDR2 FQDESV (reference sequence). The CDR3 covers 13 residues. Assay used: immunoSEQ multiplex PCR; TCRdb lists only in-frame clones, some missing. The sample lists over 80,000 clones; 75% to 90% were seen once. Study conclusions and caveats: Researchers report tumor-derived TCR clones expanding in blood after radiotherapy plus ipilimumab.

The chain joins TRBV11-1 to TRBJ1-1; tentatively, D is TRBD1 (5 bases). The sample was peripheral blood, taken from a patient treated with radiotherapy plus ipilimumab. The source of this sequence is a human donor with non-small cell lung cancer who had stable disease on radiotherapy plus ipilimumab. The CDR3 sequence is CASAGTANTEAFF. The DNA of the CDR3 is TGTGCCAGCGCAGGGACTGCCAACACTGAAGCTTTCTTT. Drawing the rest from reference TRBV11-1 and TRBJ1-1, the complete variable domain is EAEVAQSPRYKITEKSQAVAFWCDPISGHATLYWYRQILGQGPELLVQFQDESVVDDSQLPKDRFSAERLKGVDSTLKIQPAELGDSAMYLCASAGTANTEAFFGQGTRLTVV.